Described below is a single TCR beta chain sequence and its context. As yet, its antigen is unknown. This sample was taken from a study of persistence of HIV-infected CD4 T cells. Background on the study: Donors were ART-treated; their CMV- and Gag-responding CD4+ T cells were isolated. Findings and caveats of the study: Degenerate expanded CDR3beta sequences were enriched among CMV- and Gag-responding cells.

Stimulation used around 9.1 ug/mL lysate from CMV-infected fibroblasts. CD40L-negative CD69-negative CD45RO-high memory CD4+ T cells were sorted as populations depleted of antigen-responding cells. This was the immunoSEQ version 4 assay in survey mode. Here immunoSEQ multiplex PCR was the method, and the copy in TCRdb shows in-frame clones only, minus some. The table records approximately 30,000 clones, 82% of them present only once. V shed 5 bases and J shed 7 bases, with 14 bases lying between them. The CDR3 consists of 14 residues. The germline gives CDR1 MNHEY, CDR2 SMNVEV (reference sequence). J is TRBJ1-4 and V is TRBV27, with D possibly TRBD1 on 6 matching bases. This clonotype was obtained from an adult woman with HIV who was CMV-seropositive. The sample was CD4+ T cells sorted from PBMCs after approximately 20-hour stimulation, taken from a patient who received antiretroviral therapy. CDR3 residues: CASSRLGGGEKLFF. The DNA of the CDR3 is TGTGCCAGCAGTCGGTTAGGAGGGGGTGAAAAACTGTTTTTT.